A selection of T cell receptor beta chains follows, all from one sample in a study of T cell responses to AZD1222 COVID-19 vaccine. Sequenced by immunoSEQ multiplex PCR; TCRdb stores in-frame clones only, minus some. The sample includes 120,000 or so clones, about 90% of them seen just once. The sequences come from peripheral blood, collected on day 0 of AZD1222 vaccination. These receptors came from an adult in good health. CDR3s include the opening cysteine and the closing phenylalanine or tryptophan. The D gene is left open where the match is weak. Only some rows state a clone size, as once, few, many or a class for expanded clones.

V	J	size	D	DNA	CDR3
TRBV18	TRBJ1-1	NA	TRBD1	TGTGCCAGCTCTCGAGGGACAGGGGGGGAGACTGAAGCTTTCTTT	CASSRGTGGETEAFF
TRBV5-4	TRBJ1-2	NA	NA	TGTGCCAGCAGCTTATTTTGGGACTATGGCTACACCTTC	CASSLFWDYGYTF
TRBV7-3	TRBJ2-7	NA	NA	TGTGCCAGCAGCTTAACGCCCGGATACGAGCAGTACTTC	CASSLTPGYEQYF
TRBV5-8	TRBJ2-1	NA	TRBD1	TGTGCCAGCAGCTCGGGACAGATTTCCTACAATGAGCAGTTCTTC	CASSSGQISYNEQFF
TRBV18	TRBJ2-7	once	NA	TGTGCCAGCTCACCACCGGTTAAGGTCGGAGAAATCTACGAGCAGTACTTC	CASSPPVKVGEIYEQYF
TRBV5-4	TRBJ2-7	NA	TRBD2	TGTGCCAGCAGCGTACTAGCGGGAGTAATCGACGAGCAGTACTTC	CASSVLAGVIDEQYF
TRBV19	TRBJ1-2	NA	TRBD1	TGTGCCAGTAGTCCCCGGGACAGGCCAACTCTATCCTTC	CASSPRDRPTLSF
TRBV19	TRBJ1-2	NA	NA	TGTGCCAGTAGCTTGGGACAAGACGGCTACACCTTC	CASSLGQDGYTF
TRBV4-1	TRBJ1-4	NA	NA	TGCGCCAGCAGCCAAGAGCGGTTGGAGGCAACTAATGAAAAACTGTTTTTT	CASSQERLEATNEKLFF
TRBV5-1	TRBJ1-1	NA	TRBD1	TGCGCCAGCAGAAGGGGGCGAGGGCCTGAAGCTTTCTTT	CASRRGRGPEAFF
TRBV3-1/TRBV3-2	TRBJ2-7	NA	TRBD1	TGTGCCAGCAGCCGACAGGGGTCCTACGAGCAGTACTTC	CASSRQGSYEQYF
TRBV24-1	TRBJ2-3	NA	NA	TGTGCCACCAGTGATTACACAGATACGCAGTATTTT	CATSDYTDTQYF
TRBV28	TRBJ1-3	NA	TRBD1	TGTGCCAGCAAGGGCAGGGGGCTAGGAAACACCATATATTTT	CASKGRGLGNTIYF
TRBV12-3/TRBV12-4	TRBJ2-3	NA	NA	TGTGCCAGCAGCCTCCACTGGGACACGCAGTATTTT	CASSLHWDTQYF
TRBV4-2	TRBJ2-7	NA	TRBD2	TGTGCCAGCAGCCATCCCTCCGCTAGCGGTAGTTACGAGCAGTACTTC	CASSHPSASGSYEQYF
TRBV27	TRBJ2-4	NA	NA	TGTGCCAGCAGTTCTCGCGGGACCTCCTTAGCCAAAAACATTCAGTACTTC	CASSSRGTSLAKNIQYF